This T cell receptor beta chain was sequenced during a study of tumour-infiltrating T cells in Burkitt lymphoma. Findings and limits, study-wide: Several public clonotypes were shared across many Burkitt lymphoma patients.

Germline CDR1 is MNHEY and CDR2 is SVGAGI. This CDR3 comprises 13 residues. Deletions cut 6 bases from V and 4 bases from J, with 12 bases between. This table comes from immunoSEQ multiplex PCR, and its TCRdb copy is limited to in-frame clones, with some not included. The table records about 50,000 clones, around 30% of them present only once. This clone has a single count. The target antigen is unknown. Sequencing input: tumor tissue. The TCR comes from a human donor with Burkitt lymphoma. The chain couples TRBV6-5 to TRBJ1-2; perhaps TRBD1 as D (6 bases). The CDR3 protein is CASRQEGVYGYTF. Here the CDR3 DNA reads TGTGCCAGCAGACAGGAGGGGGTCTATGGCTACACCTTC.